This T cell receptor beta chain stems from a study of Graves' ophthalmopathy and Graves' hyperthyroidism. V lost 5 bases and J 2 bases, leaving 15 bases between the germline ends. The CDR3 has 15 amino acids. TCR beta CDR3 regions were amplified from RNA transcripts. First-round RT-PCR relied on HTBI primers, and a second-round multiplex PCR came next. TCRdb analysed the multiplex PCR reads with MiXCR anew, one entry per CDR3 protein. The sample includes hundreds of thousands of distinct CDR3 sequences, around a fifth of them seen just once. Hyperthyroidism patients were newly diagnosed, under 2 months' duration, aged 18 to 65.

This sequence was found in a woman between 18 and 30 years old with stable Graves' hyperthyroidism. Some clones in this sample may be carry-over from other donors' samples. The material sequenced was peripheral blood. The rearrangement joins TRBV12-3 or TRBV12-4 to TRBJ1-2; D gene uncertain. DNA of the CDR3: TGTGCCAGCAGTGACGACGGACTGTTGAACTATGGCTACACCTTC. Amino acid sequence: CASSDDGLLNYGYTF.